This T cell receptor (beta chain) was recovered during a study of a mutant IDH1 vaccine in newly diagnosed glioma. A remark on this clone: Its antigen remains unknown.

Clones were read by immunoSEQ multiplex PCR, and TCRdb kept only the in-frame ones, dropping some. Of more than 20,000 clones listed, around 80% are singletons. Time point described: week 11, during vaccination. Vaccination used 300 ug of mutant IDH1 20-mer peptide per dose, with topical imiquimod. The V gene lost 5 bases and the J gene lost 3 bases, with 16 bases spanning the gap. The CDR3 is 15 residues long. Looked up from germline, CDR1 is MNHNS and CDR2 is SASEGT. This clonotype originated in a man aged 40-55 years with glioma. This chain joins TRBV6-1 and TRBJ1-1; tentatively, D is TRBD1 (5 bases). The specimen was PBMCs, collected from a glioma patient whose treatment included an IDH1 peptide vaccine. CDR3 residues: CASSLQVSGDTEAFF. Here the CDR3 DNA reads TGTGCCAGCAGTTTACAGGTCTCGGGGGACACTGAAGCTTTCTTT.